This TCR beta chain was recovered during a study of blood T cell repertoires in COVID-19. Across the study: Spain, Italy and the United States supplied samples that represented acute and convalescent COVID-19. Sample material is recorded as cDNA or gDNA derived from T cells, B-cell-depleted T cells, or PBMCs.

After removal of 5 bases from V and 3 bases from J, the junction contained 9 bases not matched to a gene. This CDR3 spans 15 amino acids. Germline CDR1 LNHDA, CDR2 SQIVND (reference sequence). In the authors' methods: The authors estimated nucleated cell counts from reference gene primer amplification. The assay was immunoSEQ multiplex PCR, and TCRdb's table has in-frame clones only and misses some. Clonal size and the V and J genes are those of that table, whereas D and trimming came from the DNA. The sample lists some 380,000 clones, 90% seen once, with about 6.5% in the top ten. This sequence was found in a man aged 18-30 years with active or convalescent COVID-19. Material: peripheral blood. The rearrangement joins TRBV19 to TRBJ1-1; 7 nucleotides align to TRBD1. CDR3 nucleotide sequence: TGTGCCAGTAGTCTTCACAGGGACAGATACACTGAAGCTTTCTTT. Translated, it gives CASSLHRDRYTEAFF.